Listed below are T cell receptor beta chains from one sample, sequenced in a study of T-cell memory formation after mild COVID-19. A single record per CDR3 protein comes from TCRdb applying MiXCR to the 5' RACE reads. The data contain about 540,000 distinct CDR3 sequences, about a fifth of them singletons. Sequences were obtained from PBMCs or a T cell subset sorted from them (not recorded which). The receptors derive from an adult woman who had mild COVID-19 (a few samples of this study predate the infection). Cell type and time point are not known. The CDR3 runs from the conserved cysteine through the conserved F or W. D genes are given only for firm matches. A row's size may be missing; if present it is once, few, many or a size class.

d_call	v_call	j_call	clone_size	cdr3_nt	cdr3_aa
TRBD1	TRBV27	TRBJ2-7	few	TGTGCCAGCAGTTTATCGGGGACAGGGGGCAGGGAGCAGTACTTC	CASSLSGTGGREQYF
-	TRBV29-1	TRBJ2-7	few	TGCAGCGTTAGTGGGGGCGCAGTATACGAGCAGTACTTC	CSVSGGAVYEQYF
-	TRBV7-9	TRBJ2-3	-	TGTGCCAGCAGCTCTCCGGGGGACCCAGATACGCAGTATTTT	CASSSPGDPDTQYF
-	TRBV4-3	TRBJ1-2	few	TGCGCCAGCAGCCAAGGGAATGTTCCCTATGGCTACACCTTC	CASSQGNVPYGYTF
TRBD1	TRBV6-2/TRBV6-3	TRBJ1-4	-	TGTGCCAGCAGTAGGACAGGGATGAAGGATGAAAAACTGTTTTTT	CASSRTGMKDEKLFF
-	TRBV20-1	TRBJ1-5	many	TGCAGTGCTACCCCCGCGGGAGATATTCAGCCCCAGCATTTT	CSATPAGDIQPQHF
-	TRBV6-2/TRBV6-3	TRBJ2-7	few	TGTGCCAGCAGTTACGAACCGAGCTCCTACGAGCAGTACTTC	CASSYEPSSYEQYF
TRBD2	TRBV10-3	TRBJ2-7	-	TGTGCCATCAGTGAGTCAGGACTAGCGGGAGATCCCACCTACGAGCAGTACTTC	CAISESGLAGDPTYEQYF
-	TRBV7-2	TRBJ1-6	few	TGTGCCAGCAGCCGGACAAGAGATTCACCCCTCCACTTT	CASSRTRDSPLHF
-	TRBV27	TRBJ2-7	-	TGTGCCAGCAGTTTGTTTCCGGGCGAATACGAGCAGTACTTC	CASSLFPGEYEQYF
-	TRBV23-1	TRBJ2-7	-	TGCGCCAGCAGTCACCCGAAGGGGGGCTCCTACGAGCAGTACTTC	CASSHPKGGSYEQYF
-	TRBV5-1	TRBJ1-2	few	TGCGCCAGCAGCCCCGGGACGGCCTCTTCTAACTATGGCTACACCTTC	CASSPGTASSNYGYTF
-	TRBV18	TRBJ2-1	few	TGTGCCAGCTCACCGCCATACGGGGGCACCTACAATGAGCAGTTCTTC	CASSPPYGGTYNEQFF
TRBD1	TRBV18	TRBJ2-1	few	TGTGCCAGCTCCCTGGGACAGGGAACTGGCAATGAGCAGTTCTTC	CASSLGQGTGNEQFF
-	TRBV5-1	TRBJ2-3	-	TGCGCCAGCAGCTTGGTGGGGTCTGATGCAGATACGCAGTATTTT	CASSLVGSDADTQYF
-	TRBV24-1	TRBJ2-1	-	TGTGCCACCAGTGATCGAACGAGGGGGAAGGTCAATGAGCAGTTCTTC	CATSDRTRGKVNEQFF
TRBD1	TRBV7-8	TRBJ1-1	few	TGTGCCAGCAGCTTGTCAGGGGGTTCTGAAGCTTTCTTT	CASSLSGGSEAFF
-	TRBV19	TRBJ2-1	many	TGTGCCAGTAGTCTTGACGTCTACAATGAGCAGTTCTTC	CASSLDVYNEQFF
-	TRBV7-9	TRBJ2-5	few	TGTGCCAGCAGCCATTATTTGGGCCAAGAGACCCAGTACTTC	CASSHYLGQETQYF
TRBD1	TRBV20-1	TRBJ2-7	-	TGCAGTGCCCCCGGGACAGGGGGCGAGCAGTACTTC	CSAPGTGGEQYF
-	TRBV12-3/TRBV12-4	TRBJ2-1	-	TGTGCCAGCAGTCCCATAAGGGATTCCTACAATGAGCAGTTCTTC	CASSPIRDSYNEQFF